The clone carrying this T cell receptor beta chain was picked up many times. Unique molecular identifiers tagged the TCRbeta library. TCRdb passed the PCR reads through MiXCR, listing each CDR3 protein once. The sample carries 600,000 to 700,000 distinct CDR3 sequences, over 15% recorded once. The data were taken from a study of T-cell reconstitution after alpha-beta-depleted transplantation in children. V lost 7 bases, J lost 1 base, and 8 bases lay in between. The CDR3 loop spans 14 amino acids. The source was PBMCs from the stem cell graft donor, collected from the stem cell graft. The clonotype originates from a human donor who donated a stem cell graft to a child with acute myeloid leukemia. The rearrangement joins TRBV12-3 or TRBV12-4 to TRBJ2-6; D perhaps matches TRBD2 (5 bases). For the CDR3, the DNA is TGTGCCAGCATTGAGGGTTCTGGGGCCAACGTCCTGACTTTC. Translation: CASIEGSGANVLTF.